The clone carrying this T cell receptor beta chain is a singleton in its sample. Per the germline V gene, CDR1 is SEHNR and CDR2 is FQNEAQ (reference sequence). With V trimmed by 4 bases and J by 6 bases, 5 bases remained unmatched. The CDR3 consists of 14 residues. This entry belongs to a study of blood T cell repertoires in COVID-19. Here immunoSEQ multiplex PCR was the method, and the copy in TCRdb shows in-frame clones only, minus some. The profile shows 350,000 to 400,000 clones, approximately 93% of them singletons. The sequence came from a woman in her forties who had been exposed to COVID-19. The V gene is TRBV7-9, the J gene TRBJ1-2; 10 bases are shared with TRBD1. The sequencing sample was made of PBMCs or T cells enriched from blood (not recorded which). The CDR3 is CASSSADRGHGYTF. The CDR3 DNA reads as TGTGCCAGCAGCTCCGCAGACAGGGGGCATGGCTACACCTTC. Filled out from reference TRBV7-9 and TRBJ1-2, the complete variable domain reads DTGVSQNPRHKITKRGQNVTFRCDPISEHNRLYWYRQTLGQGPEFLTYFQNEAQLEKSRLLSDRFSAERPKGSFSTLEIQRTEQGDSAMYLCASSSADRGHGYTFGSGTRLTVV.